The rows below give T cell receptor beta chains drawn from one sample of a study of cytomegalovirus exposure and HLA in healthy donors. TCRdb's table, derived via immunoSEQ multiplex PCR, lists solely in-frame clones and lacks some. The sample lists around 98,000 clones, 69% occurring once. Sequences were obtained from PBMCs. Every receptor here comes from a female donor in good health and CMV-seronegative. The CDR3 runs from the conserved cysteine through the conserved F or W. A D gene is named only where the DNA matches it firmly. Rows give clone size only sometimes, using once, few, many, or a class for an expanded clone.

>TRBJ1-5|-|TRBV15|few
CATSREQGAMQPQHF
TGTGCCACCAGCAGAGAACAGGGCGCCATGCAGCCCCAGCATTTT
>TRBJ2-5|TRBD2|TRBV10-3|-
CAISPGTSSETQYF
TGTGCCATCAGTCCCGGGACTAGTTCCGAGACCCAGTACTTC
>TRBJ2-3|-|TRBV5-6|-
CASSSRLTDTQYF
TGTGCCAGCAGCTCTAGGTTGACAGATACGCAGTATTTT
>TRBJ2-7|TRBD1|TRBV9|few
CASSAQGDFASYEQYF
TGTGCCAGCAGCGCACAGGGGGACTTTGCCTCCTACGAGCAGTACTTC
>TRBJ2-7|TRBD1|TRBV7-9|-
CASSLEGTGVHEQYF
TGTGCCAGCAGCTTAGAGGGGACAGGGGTCCACGAGCAGTACTTC
>TRBJ1-2|-|TRBV7-2|once
CASSAQTGPNYGYTF
TGTGCCAGCAGCGCCCAGACAGGCCCTAACTATGGCTACACCTTC
>TRBJ2-2|-|TRBV7-9|-
CASSLGGDAGELFF
TGTGCCAGCAGCTTAGGGGGGGACGCCGGGGAGCTGTTTTTT
>TRBJ2-7|-|TRBV15|-
CATSRDRRRGLAQSYEQYF
TGTGCCACCAGCAGAGACCGAAGACGGGGTCTAGCGCAATCCTACGAGCAGTACTTC
>TRBJ2-3|TRBD1|TRBV7-9|-
CASSYTGDGTDTQYF
TGTGCCAGCAGCTATACAGGGGATGGGACAGATACGCAGTATTTT
>TRBJ2-2|-|TRBV7-9|-
CASSPSQGFVAWTGELFF
TGTGCCAGCAGCCCGAGTCAGGGGTTTGTTGCGTGGACCGGGGAGCTGTTTTTT
>TRBJ2-2|TRBD2|TRBV6-5|-
CASSYTGLASRELFF
TGTGCCAGCAGTTACACGGGACTAGCGTCCCGGGAGCTGTTTTTT
>TRBJ2-3|-|TRBV7-9|-
CASSLGGAAGTDTQYF
TGTGCCAGCAGCTTAGGCGGCGCCGCCGGAACAGATACGCAGTATTTT
>TRBJ2-7|-|TRBV2|-
CASRLTGSYEQYF
TGTGCCAGCAGACTAACAGGTTCCTACGAGCAGTACTTC
>TRBJ2-1|-|TRBV7-3|-
CASSLHGSRAYNEQFF
TGTGCCAGCAGCTTACACGGGAGTCGGGCTTACAATGAGCAGTTCTTC
>TRBJ1-5|TRBD1|TRBV6-1|-
CASSDRGEFQPQHF
TGTGCCAGCAGTGACAGGGGGGAATTTCAGCCCCAGCATTTT
>TRBJ1-1|-|TRBV30|few
CASKALDRTEAFF
TGTGCCTCGAAGGCTCTAGACAGGACTGAAGCTTTCTTT
>TRBJ2-1|TRBD2|TRBV6-1|-
CASYPGGDYNEQFF
TGTGCCAGCTACCCGGGGGGGGACTACAATGAGCAGTTCTTC
>TRBJ2-1|TRBD2|TRBV6-5|-
CASSDTSGSANEQFF
TGTGCCAGCAGCGACACTAGCGGGAGTGCTAATGAGCAGTTCTTC
>TRBJ1-2|-|TRBV6-5|-
CASSYSAVDRPYGYTF
TGTGCCAGCAGTTACTCGGCCGTCGACAGGCCCTATGGCTACACCTTC
>TRBJ2-7|TRBD1|TRBV11-3|few
CASSLDGGQGGYEQYF
TGTGCCAGCAGCTTAGACGGGGGACAGGGTGGTTACGAGCAGTACTTC
>TRBJ2-7|TRBD2|TRBV28|once
CASSLWTGGPVEQYF
TGTGCCAGCAGTTTGTGGACGGGAGGGCCGGTCGAGCAGTACTTC
>TRBJ1-2|TRBD1|TRBV5-6|-
CASSSTGGFGYTF
TGTGCCAGCAGCTCGACAGGGGGATTTGGCTACACCTTC
>TRBJ1-2|-|TRBV7-9|-
CASSLGTANYGYTF
TGTGCCAGCAGCTTAGGGACAGCAAACTATGGCTACACCTTC
>TRBJ2-3|-|TRBV10-3|few
CAISAGDTQYF
TGTGCCATCAGTGCGGGGGATACGCAGTATTTT
>TRBJ2-5|TRBD2|TRBV25-1|-
CASSELGRERRRETQYF
TGTGCCAGCAGTGAACTCGGGCGGGAGAGGAGGAGAGAGACCCAGTACTTC
>TRBJ1-6|TRBD1|TRBV19|-
CASSSSPGTGLDSPLHF
TGTGCCAGTAGTTCCAGTCCCGGGACAGGGTTAGATTCACCCCTCCACTTT
>TRBJ1-2|TRBD1|TRBV4-1|-
CASRHLQGDYGYTF
TGCGCCAGCAGGCACCTGCAGGGGGACTATGGCTACACCTTC
>TRBJ2-5|TRBD2|TRBV2|-
CASSGREGWETQYF
TGTGCCAGCAGTGGGCGGGAGGGCTGGGAGACCCAGTACTTC
>TRBJ1-6|-|TRBV5-4|-
CASSFGQGNSPLHF
TGTGCCAGCAGCTTTGGGCAGGGTAATTCACCCCTCCACTTT
>TRBJ2-3|TRBD1|TRBV19|-
CASRPGQGDTQYF
TGTGCCAGTAGACCGGGACAGGGAGATACGCAGTATTTT
>TRBJ2-1|TRBD2|TRBV19|-
CASSILTSGANREQFF
TGTGCCAGTAGTATCCTGACTAGCGGGGCTAATAGGGAGCAGTTCTTC
>TRBJ2-3|-|TRBV9|-
CASSVGSTSTDTQYF
TGTGCCAGCAGCGTAGGTAGTACGAGCACAGATACGCAGTATTTT
>TRBJ1-1|-|TRBV30|few
CAGHRQDSGEAFF
TGTGCCGGCCACCGACAGGATTCGGGTGAAGCTTTCTTT
>TRBJ2-7|TRBD1|TRBV6-6|-
CASSLGQGAYEQYF
TGTGCCAGCAGTTTGGGACAGGGGGCTTACGAGCAGTACTTC
>TRBJ2-3|-|TRBV19|-
CASSSADTQYF
TGTGCCAGTAGTAGCGCAGATACGCAGTATTTT
>TRBJ2-3|TRBD2|TRBV7-9|-
CASSLGAAGGSDTQYF
TGTGCCAGCAGCTTAGGGGCAGCGGGAGGATCAGATACGCAGTATTTT